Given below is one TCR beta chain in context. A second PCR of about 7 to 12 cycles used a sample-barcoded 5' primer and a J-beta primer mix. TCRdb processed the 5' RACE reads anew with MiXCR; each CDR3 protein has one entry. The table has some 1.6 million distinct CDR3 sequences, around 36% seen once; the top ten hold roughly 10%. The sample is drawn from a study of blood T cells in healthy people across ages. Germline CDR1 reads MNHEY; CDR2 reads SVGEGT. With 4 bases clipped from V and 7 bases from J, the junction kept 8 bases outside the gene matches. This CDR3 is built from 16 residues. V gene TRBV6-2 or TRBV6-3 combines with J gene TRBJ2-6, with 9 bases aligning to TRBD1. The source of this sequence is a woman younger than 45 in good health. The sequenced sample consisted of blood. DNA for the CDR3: TGTGCCAGCAGTTCCGTTAGGACAGGGGTAGCCAACGTCCTGACTTTC. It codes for CASSSVRTGVANVLTF.